This T cell receptor (beta chain) was observed in a study of T cells expressing NK-cell markers. About the research overall: The study drew TCR beta repertoires from sorted CD3+CD56+NKG2C+, CD3+CD56+NKG2C- and CD3+CD56-NKG2C+ T cells. Seven of the eight sequenced donors were HCMV-seropositive; one was seronegative. Whole-study findings and limits: The CD3+CD56-NKG2C+ fraction of several donors was likewise dominated by these clonotypes. Questions lingered over whether expanded NKG2C+ T cell clones were HCMV-specific.

A word on this clonotype: Its specificity is not known.

After re-calling the 5' RACE reads, TCRdb lists one entry per CDR3 protein, DNA absent. Its table records roughly 390,000 distinct CDR3 sequences. Sequences were obtained from blood T cells: a sorted CD56 or NKG2C T cell subset, CD4+ or CD8+ T cells, or bulk PBMC T cells (not recorded which). The clonotype comes from a woman between 50 and 59 years old in good health.

The chain's CDR3 is CASSAPGHHYEQYF. V and J are TRBV12-3 or TRBV12-4 and TRBJ2-7; TCRdb designates TRBD1, a call that cannot be tested without DNA. The CDR3 loop spans 14 amino acids.